Below, 26 T cell receptor beta chains from the same sample are listed, as sequenced in a study of T-cell memory formation after mild COVID-19. TCRdb processed the 5' RACE reads anew with MiXCR; each CDR3 protein has one entry. This table holds roughly 510,000 distinct CDR3 sequences, around 15% found once. The sample consisted of PBMCs or a T cell subset sorted from them (not recorded which). The receptor source for this set is an adult woman who had mild COVID-19 (a few samples of this study predate the infection). Cell type and time point are not known.

In its sample, this clonotype was seen a few times. V and J are TRBV20-1 and TRBJ2-5, with 8 bases lining up with TRBD2. V lost 1 base, J lost 4 bases, and 5 bases stayed unmatched. The CDR3 has 14 amino acids. Germline V gene data show CDR1 as DFQATT and CDR2 as SNEGSKA (reference sequence). The CDR3 DNA reads as TGCAGTGCTAGAGTGGGCGGGGGGCCAGAGACCCAGTACTTC. This codes for CSARVGGGPETQYF.

This clonotype appeared a few times. The gene calls are TRBV5-1 and TRBJ2-5; TRBD2 might be the D (5 bases). CDR1 and CDR2 (germline): SGHRS, YFSETQ. This CDR3 region has 13 residues. Deletions cut 4 bases from V and 4 bases from J, with 11 bases between. In DNA form, the CDR3 reads TGCGCCAGCAGCGCGAGCGCGGGAGAGACCCAGTACTTC. Translating gives CASSASAGETQYF.

This clonotype has more than one count but fewer than ten. The chain links TRBV12-3 or TRBV12-4 to TRBJ2-2, with D possibly matching TRBD2 (6 bases). This CDR3 region has 15 residues. Trimming pared 2 bases from V and 2 bases from J, leaving 9 bases between. The CDR3 nucleotides read TGTGCCAGCAGTTTACGGCGGGGTAACACCGGGGAGCTGTTTTTT. It translates to CASSLRRGNTGELFF.

This chain links TRBV12-3 or TRBV12-4 with TRBJ2-1; TRBD2 aligns across 7 bases. Unmatched junction bases numbered 7, after V lost 4 bases and J lost 1 base. This CDR3 has 16 amino acids. The CDR3 coding sequence is TGTGCCAGCAGTTCAACCGGGGAGGGGTCCTACAATGAGCAGTTCTTC. Protein product: CASSSTGEGSYNEQFF.

This clonotype was found a few times. This sequence joins TRBV12-3 or TRBV12-4 and TRBJ1-2; no firm D call. Deletions cut 4 bases from V and 4 bases from J, with 13 bases between. This CDR3 contains 14 residues. DNA for the CDR3: TGTGCCAGCAGTTCGGGTAGAGGCTTCTATGGCTACACCTTC. Protein sequence: CASSSGRGFYGYTF.

This clonotype has a count of ten or more. The CDR3 DNA is TGTGCCTGGAGTGGCGCCTTAACGAGCTCCTACAATGAGCAGTTCTTC. It translates to CAWSGALTSSYNEQFF. The V gene is TRBV30, the J gene TRBJ2-1; D is ambiguous. This CDR3 comprises 16 residues. The germline CDR1 and CDR2 sequences are GTSNPN and SVGIG (reference sequence). Trimming cost V 1 base and J 0 bases, with 13 bases left between them.

This clonotype was observed a handful of times. The chain couples TRBV6-1 to TRBJ2-1; tentative D call: TRBD2 (6 bases). This CDR3 region has 13 residues. Trimming removed 9 bases from V and 11 bases from J, with 20 bases in between. The germline V gene has CDR1 MNHNS and CDR2 SASEGT. CDR3 loop: CASISGGEAQQFF. The CDR3 nucleotides are TGTGCCAGTATTTCAGGAGGGGAGGCCCAGCAGTTCTTC.

The V call is TRBV15, the J call TRBJ2-1; maybe TRBD2 (6 bases). V was clipped by 5 bases and J by 1 base, with 12 bases between them. Germline V gene data show CDR1 as LNHNV and CDR2 as YYDKDF (reference sequence). The CDR3 is 15 residues long. CDR3 residues: CATSLGGDSYNEQFF. The CDR3 nucleotides are TGTGCCACCAGCCTCGGAGGGGATTCCTACAATGAGCAGTTCTTC.

This rearrangement joins TRBV5-4 to TRBJ2-2; perhaps D is TRBD1 or TRBD2 (5 bases each). Germline lookup yields CDR1 SGHNT and CDR2 YYREEE (reference sequence). This CDR3 spans 15 amino acids. V lost 0 bases, J lost 6 bases, and 12 bases lay in between. CDR3 in DNA: TGTGCCAGCAGCTTGGATTCGGGGCCCGCCGGGGAGCTGTTTTTT. It translates to CASSLDSGPAGELFF.

This chain joins TRBV7-9 and TRBJ1-2; no clear D. Trimming left V 5 bases short and J 6 bases short, with 10 bases between. In germline, CDR1 is SEHNR, CDR2 FQNEAQ (reference sequence). The CDR3 has 12 residues. The CDR3, as DNA: TGTGCCAGCAGCCTCGGACGGAATGGCTACACCTTC. Protein product: CASSLGRNGYTF.

This clonotype was recorded a few times. The gene calls are TRBV4-1 and TRBJ2-7; TRBD1 matches at 7 bases. Trimming took 1 base from V and 3 from J; bases not matched to a gene: 6. CDR1 and CDR2 from the germline V gene are MGHRA and YSYEKL. The CDR3 is 15 residues long. The CDR3 loop is CASSQGQGFIYEQYF. The CDR3 DNA follows: TGCGCCAGCAGCCAAGGACAGGGCTTCATCTACGAGCAGTACTTC.

The genes are TRBV6-5 and TRBJ1-1; weak D call: TRBD1 (6 bases). CDR3 size: 15 residues. Trimming took off 0 bases at V and 0 bases at J, with 8 bases between the two ends. Germline CDR1 is MNHEY and CDR2 is SVGAGI. The CDR3 coding sequence is TGTGCCAGCAGTTACTCTGGGGGCATGAACACTGAAGCTTTCTTT. This translates into CASSYSGGMNTEAFF.

The chain joins TRBV27 to TRBJ1-2; 7 bases are shared with TRBD1. Per the germline V gene, CDR1 is MNHEY and CDR2 is SMNVEV (reference sequence). V lost 6 bases and J lost 0; bases outside the gene matches: 10. The CDR3 runs 16 residues. In DNA form, the CDR3 reads TGTGCCAGCAGCCCCGGACAGGATTATACTAACTATGGCTACACCTTC. Encoded protein: CASSPGQDYTNYGYTF.

The rearrangement uses TRBV6-6 and TRBJ1-5, with D uncertain. V lost 6 bases, J lost 7 bases, and 10 bases lay in between. The CDR3 is made up of 12 amino acids. Looked up from germline, CDR1 is MNHNY and CDR2 is SVGAGI (reference sequence). The CDR3 DNA reads TGTGCCAGCAGGACGGGTACCCAGCCCCAGCATTTT. It translates to CASRTGTQPQHF.

The table lists this clonotype with a few counts. This chain joins TRBV2 and TRBJ1-2; 9 nucleotides align to TRBD1. V was pared by 5 bases and J by 8 bases, with 9 bases of the junction left unmatched. The CDR3 is 14 residues long. Germline loops: CDR1 SNHLY, CDR2 FYNNEI. The CDR3: CASSSGTGKEGYTF. The CDR3 nucleotides read TGTGCCAGCAGTTCCGGGACAGGGAAGGAGGGCTACACCTTC.

This clonotype was observed a handful of times. The gene calls are TRBV20-1 and TRBJ2-7; D unclear. The germline V gene has CDR1 DFQATT and CDR2 SNEGSKA (reference sequence). V lost 0 bases and J 5 bases, leaving 23 bases between the germline ends. CDR3 length equals 17 residues. In DNA form, the CDR3 reads TGCAGTGCTAGAGATCCGGCGGAAGTAGGACGGCTCAACGAGCAGTACTTC. Residues: CSARDPAEVGRLNEQYF.

The chain employs TRBV24-1 and TRBJ2-3, with 10 bases identical to TRBD2. J was trimmed by 5 bases and V by 9 bases; bases with no gene match: 10. The CDR3 consists of 15 residues. CDR1 is KGHDR, CDR2 SFDVKD, per germline. CDR3 coding DNA: TGTGCCACCGCAGAGCGGGAGGGCGGGAGAGATACGCAGTATTTT. Protein product: CATAEREGGRDTQYF.

The chain couples TRBV19 to TRBJ1-1; 9 bases align to TRBD1. The V gene's germline CDR1 is LNHDA and CDR2 SQIVND (reference sequence). There are 14 residues in the CDR3. Unmatched junction bases numbered 6, after V lost 5 bases and J lost 5 bases. CDR3 DNA sequence: TGTGCCAGTAGTTACAGGGGGCTCGGGACTGAAGCTTTCTTT. It codes for CASSYRGLGTEAFF.

V is TRBV6-6 and J is TRBJ1-2; tentative D call: TRBD1 (6 bases). CDR1 and CDR2 (germline): MNHNY, SVGAGI (reference sequence). This CDR3 spans 13 amino acids. Trimming cost V 9 bases and J 3 bases, with 14 bases left between them. CDR3 in amino acids: CASHKGGYYGYTF. CDR3 nucleotides: TGTGCCAGTCACAAGGGGGGATACTATGGCTACACCTTC.

This clonotype showed up just a few times. The rearrangement links TRBV9 to TRBJ1-2; D uncertain. Trimming took off 0 bases at V and 4 bases at J, with 22 bases between the two ends. The CDR3 contains 18 residues. CDR1 is SGDLS and CDR2 is YYNGEE in the germline V gene. The CDR3 region is CASSVGGQRETVFYGYTF. CDR3 nucleotide sequence: TGTGCCAGCAGCGTAGGGGGTCAGCGGGAGACGGTGTTCTATGGCTACACCTTC.

The V and J genes are TRBV7-2 and TRBJ2-3; TRBD2 agrees at 9 bases. Germline V gene lookup returns CDR1 SGHTA and CDR2 FQGNSA. The CDR3 has 15 amino acids. J gave up 4 bases and V 5 bases, and 7 bases lay outside the gene matches. CDR3 residues: CASSLMGLAADTQYF. In DNA, the CDR3 is TGTGCCAGCAGCCTAATGGGACTAGCAGCAGATACGCAGTATTTT.

The J gene is TRBJ1-5, the V gene TRBV7-2, with D unresolved. The CDR3 sequence is 17 residues long. Germline CDR1 is SGHTA and CDR2 is FQGNSA. Trimming removed 1 base from V and 1 base from J, with 14 bases in between. The DNA for the CDR3 is TGTGCCAGCAGCTTAGGCCCTTGGAGGGAAAGCAATCAGCCCCAGCATTTT. Translation gives CASSLGPWRESNQPQHF.

The chain carries TRBV27 and TRBJ1-1; 7 bases line up with TRBD1. The V gene's germline CDR1 is MNHEY and CDR2 SMNVEV (reference sequence). The J segment lost 5 bases and the V segment lost 5 bases, leaving 8 bases of the junction unmatched. The CDR3 length is 14 residues. CDR3 sequence reads: CASSTTGMGTEAFF. DNA for the CDR3: TGTGCCAGCAGTACGACAGGGATGGGGACTGAAGCTTTCTTT.

The chain links TRBV7-9 to TRBJ2-3; 9 bases fit TRBD2. Germline CDR1 reads SEHNR; CDR2 reads FQNEAQ (reference sequence). This CDR3 contains 16 residues. Germline trimming cut 3 bases from V and 5 bases from J; bases unmatched to any gene: 9. The DNA of the CDR3 is TGTGCCAGCAGCTTCATAGCGGGAGAGCTTGAAGATACGCAGTATTTT. This gives the protein CASSFIAGELEDTQYF.

This clonotype was seen a few times. The V and J genes are TRBV13 and TRBJ2-3; perhaps TRBD1 as D (5 bases). Germline V gives CDR1 PRHDT, CDR2 FYEKMQ (reference sequence). The V end was cut by 2 bases, the J end by 5 bases, with 17 bases between. The CDR3 consists of 16 residues. CDR3 residues: CASSLLRQGGVDTQYF. For the CDR3, the DNA is TGTGCCAGCAGCTTACTGCGGCAGGGCGGAGTAGATACGCAGTATTTT.

The sample holds many counts of this clonotype. This chain connects TRBV5-1 to TRBJ2-3, with 8 nucleotides matching TRBD2. V lost 4 bases, J lost 4 bases, and 5 bases stayed unmatched. CDR3 length equals 14 residues. CDR1 and CDR2 from the germline V gene are SGHRS and YFSETQ. CDR3 bases: TGCGCCAGCAGCGCATCGGGGGGGCCAGATACGCAGTATTTT. Amino acid sequence: CASSASGGPDTQYF. The full variable domain, in which reference TRBV5-1 and TRBJ2-3 provide the parts outside the CDR3, is KAGVTQTPRYLIKTRGQQVTLSCSPISGHRSVSWYQQTPGQGLQFLFEYFSETQRNKGNFPGRFSGRQFSNSRSEMNVSTLELGDSALYLCASSASGGPDTQYFGPGTRLTVL.